Shown below are 4 T cell receptor beta chains from a single sample sequenced in a study of control samples from healthy donors and cancer patients. Sequencing was performed with immunoSEQ multiplex PCR; in TCRdb, only in-frame clones are kept and a portion is missing. The sample consists of 150,000 to 200,000 clones, nearly 90% of them appearing once. The material sequenced was blood. The receptors shown here come from a woman between 45 and 65 years old in good health.

The rearrangement uses TRBV19 and TRBJ1-2; TRBD1 matches 7 bases. This CDR3 spans 15 amino acids. Germline loops: CDR1 LNHDA, CDR2 SQIVND (reference sequence). V lost 8 bases to trimming and J lost 2 bases; unmatched junction nucleotides: 11. For the CDR3, the DNA is TGTGCCAGTTCGATGAGGGGACAGAAAAACTATGGCTACACCTTC. It yields the protein CASSMRGQKNYGYTF.

The chain has TRBV3-1 (or the pseudogene TRBV3-2) and TRBJ2-2, with 7 bases fitting TRBD2. CDR3 length equals 16 residues. The V and J ends lost 1 base and 3 bases, in that order; junction bases with no gene match: 5. Germline V gives CDR1 LGHDT, CDR2 YNNKEL (reference sequence). This CDR3 is CASSQAPGGYTGELFF. Written as DNA, the CDR3 is TGTGCCAGCAGCCAAGCTCCGGGGGGTTACACCGGGGAGCTGTTTTTT.

This chain's CDR3 is CASRSDRGNSPLHF. CDR3 DNA sequence: TGTGCCAGCAGGTCCGACAGGGGTAATTCACCCCTCCACTTT. The V gene is TRBV3-1 (or the pseudogene TRBV3-2), the J gene TRBJ1-6, with 8 positions matching TRBD1. V gave up 6 bases and J gave up 6 bases; unmatched junction bases: 4. CDR1 and CDR2 (germline): LGHDT, YNNKEL (reference sequence). CDR3 size: 14 residues.

The chain links TRBV5-1 to TRBJ1-3; D not resolved. The V end lost 1 base, the J end lost 0 bases, and 8 bases lay between the germline ends. The CDR3 consists of 15 residues. Germline CDR1 is SGHRS and CDR2 is YFSETQ. DNA of the CDR3: TGCGCCAGCAGCTTGAGAACATCCTCTGGAAACACCATATATTTT. Translated, it gives CASSLRTSSGNTIYF.